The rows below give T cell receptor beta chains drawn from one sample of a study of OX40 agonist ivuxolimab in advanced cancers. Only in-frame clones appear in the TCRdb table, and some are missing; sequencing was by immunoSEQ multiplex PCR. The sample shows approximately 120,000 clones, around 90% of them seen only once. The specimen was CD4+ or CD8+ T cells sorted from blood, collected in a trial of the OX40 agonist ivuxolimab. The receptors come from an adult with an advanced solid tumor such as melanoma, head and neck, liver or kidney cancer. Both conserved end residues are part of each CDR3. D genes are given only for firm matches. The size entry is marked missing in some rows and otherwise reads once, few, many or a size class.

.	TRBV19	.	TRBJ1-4	TGTGCCAGTAGTGACGGCCAGGGAGTGGAAAAACTGTTTTTT	CASSDGQGVEKLFF
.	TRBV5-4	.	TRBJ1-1	TGTGCCAGCAGCCCCAACGCGGCCTCGAACACTGAAGCTTTCTTT	CASSPNAASNTEAFF
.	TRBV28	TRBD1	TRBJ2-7	TGTGCCAGCAGTACCAGGGGGCGCTACGAGCAGTACTTC	CASSTRGRYEQYF
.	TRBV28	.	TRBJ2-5	TGTGCCAGCCTGGGGGGAAAAGAGACCCAGTACTTC	CASLGGKETQYF
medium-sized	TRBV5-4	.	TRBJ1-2	TGTGCCAGCAGGGATAGACTCGAGGGATCCAAGCATGGCTACACCTTC	CASRDRLEGSKHGYTF
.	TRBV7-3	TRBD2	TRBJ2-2	TGTGCCAGCAGCATTGGACTAGCGAACACCGGGGAGCTGTTTTTT	CASSIGLANTGELFF
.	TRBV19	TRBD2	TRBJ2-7	TGTGCCAGTAGTACCCCCGGGACTACCAAACCCGAGCAGTACTTC	CASSTPGTTKPEQYF
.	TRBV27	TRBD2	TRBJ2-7	TGTGCCAGCAGTCTAGCGGGAGGCTTTTCGGGCTCCTACGAGCAGTACTTC	CASSLAGGFSGSYEQYF
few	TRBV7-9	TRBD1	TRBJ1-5	TGTGCCAGCAGCTTAGCAACGACAGGGTCGGATCAGCCCCAGCATTTT	CASSLATTGSDQPQHF
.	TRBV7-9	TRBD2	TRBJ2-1	TGTGCCAGCAGCACAGGACCGGGAGGCTCCTACAATGAGCAGTTCTTC	CASSTGPGGSYNEQFF
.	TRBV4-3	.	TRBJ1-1	TGCGCCAGCAGCCAAGAAACGGAAGGGAACACTGAAGCTTTCTTT	CASSQETEGNTEAFF
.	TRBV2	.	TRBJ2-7	TGTGCCAGCGACAACCCAACTTCCTACGAGCAGTACTTC	CASDNPTSYEQYF
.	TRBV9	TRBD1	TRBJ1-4	TGTGCCAGCAGCTTCCGACAGGGACTAAATGAAAAACTGTTTTTT	CASSFRQGLNEKLFF
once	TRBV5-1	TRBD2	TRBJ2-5	TGCGCCAGCAGCTTGGCTAGCGGGAGAATTGAGACCCAGTACTTC	CASSLASGRIETQYF
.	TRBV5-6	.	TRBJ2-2	TGTGCCAGCAGCTTTGTATCGGACACCGGGGAGCTGTTTTTT	CASSFVSDTGELFF
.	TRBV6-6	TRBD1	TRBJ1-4	TGTGCCAGTACTAGGGGACAGCATGAAAAACTGTTTTTT	CASTRGQHEKLFF
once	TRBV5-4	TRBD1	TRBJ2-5	TGTGCCAGCAGCCGACAGGGGGCGGGAGAGACCCAGTACTTC	CASSRQGAGETQYF
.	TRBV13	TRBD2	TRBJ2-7	TGTGCCAGCGGCGGGTTGGGGACTAGCGGGAGTCTTGCCGAGCAGTACTTC	CASGGLGTSGSLAEQYF
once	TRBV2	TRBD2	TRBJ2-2	TGTGCCAGCAGTGAGGGACTAGCGGGCCTCGCGAACACCGGGGAGCTGTTTTTT	CASSEGLAGLANTGELFF
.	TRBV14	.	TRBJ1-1	TGTGCCAGCAGCCAAGGGCAGGGTTGGAGAAACACTGAAGCTTTCTTT	CASSQGQGWRNTEAFF
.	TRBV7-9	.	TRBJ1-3	TGTGCCAGCAGCTTATCTGCTTCTGGAAACACCATATATTTT	CASSLSASGNTIYF
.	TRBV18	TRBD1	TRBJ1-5	TGTGCCAGCTCCCCGGGACAGGGTAATCAGCCCCAGCATTTT	CASSPGQGNQPQHF
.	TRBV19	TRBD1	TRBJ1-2	TGTGCCAGTAGCGGAGTCGGGACAGGGCCCTACGGCTACACCTTC	CASSGVGTGPYGYTF
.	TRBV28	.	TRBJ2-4	TGTGCCAGCAGTTTCGGGGGGCAGTCGAACATTCAGTACTTC	CASSFGGQSNIQYF
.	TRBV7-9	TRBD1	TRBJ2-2	TGTGCCAGCAGCTTAGAGACAGGGTATCGTACCGGGGAGCTGTTTTTT	CASSLETGYRTGELFF
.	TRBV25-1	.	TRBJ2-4	TGTGCCAGCAGTGCTGCGCTAGCCAAAAACATTCAGTACTTC	CASSAALAKNIQYF
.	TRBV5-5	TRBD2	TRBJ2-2	TGTGCCAGCAGCCCTGGGACTAGCGGGGCGAACACCGGGGAGCTGTTTTTT	CASSPGTSGANTGELFF
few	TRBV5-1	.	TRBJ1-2	TGCGCCAGCAGCGAGGACGGTTCTAACTATGGCTACACCTTC	CASSEDGSNYGYTF
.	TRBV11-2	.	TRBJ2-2	TGTGCCAGCAGCCCAGTCAGGGGGGGTTCAGGTTCCGGGGAGCTGTTTTTT	CASSPVRGGSGSGELFF
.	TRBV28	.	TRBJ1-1	TGTGCCAGCAAGCTGATCTTAATGAACACTGAAGCTTTCTTT	CASKLILMNTEAFF
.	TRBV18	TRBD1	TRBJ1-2	TGTGCCAGCTCGCGAGACAGGGACTATGGCTACACCTTC	CASSRDRDYGYTF